The T cell receptor beta chain described here comes from a study of long-term antiretroviral therapy in people with HIV. Points from the study as a whole: Although diversity increased after ART, it remained lower than in transplant donor controls.

Sequencing used immunoSEQ v3.0 at survey level. Sequenced by immunoSEQ multiplex PCR; TCRdb stores in-frame clones only, minus some. In the table there are some 25,000 clones, around 88% of which are singletons. CDR3 length: 14 amino acids. The germline gives CDR1 SNHLY, CDR2 FYNNEI. Trimming at V came to 3 bases and at J to 3 bases, leaving 2 bases not matched to a gene. About this clone itself: Its antigen remains unidentified.

The TCR comes from a man between 25 and 39 years old with HIV. The specimen was unsorted PBMCs, collected more than 4.3 years after starting antiretroviral therapy. This sequence joins TRBV2 and TRBJ1-5; 7 bases are shared with TRBD1. This CDR3 is CASSEGQTNQPQHF. The DNA for the CDR3 is TGTGCCAGCAGTGAGGGACAGACCAATCAGCCCCAGCATTTT.